This TCR beta chain was sequenced during a study of blood T cell repertoires in COVID-19. The overall study: Spain, Italy and the United States supplied samples that represented acute and convalescent COVID-19.

The sample holds a few counts of this clone. Only in-frame clones appear in the TCRdb table, and some are missing; sequencing was by immunoSEQ multiplex PCR. The sample includes approximately 180,000 clones, less than 90% of them seen just once. Those who participated ranged in age from roughly 18 to 89 years and resided in about two dozen US areas. The origin of this receptor is a human donor with acute COVID-19. The donor label of this sample is uncertain. The specimen was PBMCs or T cells enriched from blood (not recorded which).

The CDR3 here is CASSQIQGTEAFF. The CDR3 DNA reads TGCGCCAGCAGCCAAATTCAGGGCACTGAAGCTTTCTTT. The chain is built from TRBV4-3 and TRBJ1-1; D might be TRBD1 (5 bases). The ends were cut back, 2 bases at V and 4 bases at J, with 8 bases in the middle. Germline CDR1 and CDR2: LGHNA and YSLEER. The CDR3 runs to 13 residues.